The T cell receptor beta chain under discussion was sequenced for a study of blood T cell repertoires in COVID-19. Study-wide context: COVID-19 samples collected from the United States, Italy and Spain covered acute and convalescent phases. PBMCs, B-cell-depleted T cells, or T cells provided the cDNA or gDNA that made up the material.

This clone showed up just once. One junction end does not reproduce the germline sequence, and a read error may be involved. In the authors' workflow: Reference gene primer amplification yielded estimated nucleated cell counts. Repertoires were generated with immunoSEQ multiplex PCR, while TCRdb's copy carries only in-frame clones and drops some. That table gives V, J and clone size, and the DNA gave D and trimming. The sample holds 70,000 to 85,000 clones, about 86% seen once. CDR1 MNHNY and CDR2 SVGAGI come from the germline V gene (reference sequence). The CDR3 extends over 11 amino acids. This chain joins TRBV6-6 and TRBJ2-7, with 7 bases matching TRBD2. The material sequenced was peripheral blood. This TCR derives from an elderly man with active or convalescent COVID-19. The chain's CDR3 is CVAGTNYEQYF. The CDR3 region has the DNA TGCGTCGCCGGGACTAACTACGAGCAGTACTTC.